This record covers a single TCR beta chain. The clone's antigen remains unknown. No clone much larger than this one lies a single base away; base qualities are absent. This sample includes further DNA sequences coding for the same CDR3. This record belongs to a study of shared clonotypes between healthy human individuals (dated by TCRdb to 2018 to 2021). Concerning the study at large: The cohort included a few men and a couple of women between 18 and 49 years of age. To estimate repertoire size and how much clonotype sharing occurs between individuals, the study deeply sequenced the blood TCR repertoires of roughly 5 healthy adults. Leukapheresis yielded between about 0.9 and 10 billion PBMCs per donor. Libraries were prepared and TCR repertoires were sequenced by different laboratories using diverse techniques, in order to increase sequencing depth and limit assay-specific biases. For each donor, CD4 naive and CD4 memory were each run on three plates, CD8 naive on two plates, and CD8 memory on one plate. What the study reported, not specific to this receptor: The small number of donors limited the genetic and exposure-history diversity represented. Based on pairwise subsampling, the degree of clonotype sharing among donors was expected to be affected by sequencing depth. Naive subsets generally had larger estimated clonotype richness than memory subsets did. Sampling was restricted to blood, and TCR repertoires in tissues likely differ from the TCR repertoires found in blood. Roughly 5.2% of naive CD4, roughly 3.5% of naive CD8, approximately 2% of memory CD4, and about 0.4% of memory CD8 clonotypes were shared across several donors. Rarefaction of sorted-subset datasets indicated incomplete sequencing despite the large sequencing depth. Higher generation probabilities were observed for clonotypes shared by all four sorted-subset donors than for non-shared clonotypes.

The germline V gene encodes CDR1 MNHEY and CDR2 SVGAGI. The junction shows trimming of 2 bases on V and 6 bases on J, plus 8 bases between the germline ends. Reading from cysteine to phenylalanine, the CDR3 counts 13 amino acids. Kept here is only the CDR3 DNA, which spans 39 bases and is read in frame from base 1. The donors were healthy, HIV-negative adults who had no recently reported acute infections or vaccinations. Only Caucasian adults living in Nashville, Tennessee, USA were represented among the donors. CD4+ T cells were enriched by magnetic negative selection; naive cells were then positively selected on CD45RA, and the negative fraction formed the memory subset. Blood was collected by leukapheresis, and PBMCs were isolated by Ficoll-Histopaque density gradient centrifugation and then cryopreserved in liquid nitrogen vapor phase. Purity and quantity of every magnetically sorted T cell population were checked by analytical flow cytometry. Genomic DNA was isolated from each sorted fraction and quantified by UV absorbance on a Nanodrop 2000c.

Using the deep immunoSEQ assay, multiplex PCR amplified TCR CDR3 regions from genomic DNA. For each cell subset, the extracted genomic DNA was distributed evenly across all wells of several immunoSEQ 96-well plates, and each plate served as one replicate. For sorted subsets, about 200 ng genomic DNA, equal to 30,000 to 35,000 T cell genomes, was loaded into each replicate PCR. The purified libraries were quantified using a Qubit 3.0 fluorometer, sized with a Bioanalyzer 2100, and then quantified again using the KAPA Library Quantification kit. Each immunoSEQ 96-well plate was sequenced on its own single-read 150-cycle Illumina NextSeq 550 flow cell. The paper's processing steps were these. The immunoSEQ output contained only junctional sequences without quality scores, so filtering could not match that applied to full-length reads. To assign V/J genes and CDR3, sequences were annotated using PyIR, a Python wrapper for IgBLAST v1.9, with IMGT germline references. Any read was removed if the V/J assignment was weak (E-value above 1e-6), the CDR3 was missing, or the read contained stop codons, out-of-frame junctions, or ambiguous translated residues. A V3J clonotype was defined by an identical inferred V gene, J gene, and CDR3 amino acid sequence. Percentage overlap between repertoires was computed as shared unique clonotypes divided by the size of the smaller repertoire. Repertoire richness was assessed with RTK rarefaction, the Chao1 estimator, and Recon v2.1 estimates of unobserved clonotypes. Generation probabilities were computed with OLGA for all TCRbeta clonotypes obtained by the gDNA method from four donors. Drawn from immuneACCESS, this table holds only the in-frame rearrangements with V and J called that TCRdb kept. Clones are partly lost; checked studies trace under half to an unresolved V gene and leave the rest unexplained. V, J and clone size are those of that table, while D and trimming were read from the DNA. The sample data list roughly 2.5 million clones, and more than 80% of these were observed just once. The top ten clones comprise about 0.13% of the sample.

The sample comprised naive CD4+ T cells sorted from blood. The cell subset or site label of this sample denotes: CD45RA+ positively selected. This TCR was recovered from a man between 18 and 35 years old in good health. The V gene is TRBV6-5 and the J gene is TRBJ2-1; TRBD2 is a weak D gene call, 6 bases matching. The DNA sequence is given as TGTGCCAGCAGTTACGCCGGGGGCAATGAGCAGTTCTTC. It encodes CASSYAGGNEQFF.